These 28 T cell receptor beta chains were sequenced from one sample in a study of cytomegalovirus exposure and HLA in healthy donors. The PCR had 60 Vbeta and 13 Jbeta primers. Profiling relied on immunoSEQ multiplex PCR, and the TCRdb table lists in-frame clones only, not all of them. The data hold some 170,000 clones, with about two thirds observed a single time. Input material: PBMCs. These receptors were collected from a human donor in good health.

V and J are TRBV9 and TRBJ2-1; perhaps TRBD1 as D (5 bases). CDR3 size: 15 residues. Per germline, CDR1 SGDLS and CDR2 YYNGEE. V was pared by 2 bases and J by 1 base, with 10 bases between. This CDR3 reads CASSVGPGSYNEQFF. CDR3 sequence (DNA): TGTGCCAGCAGCGTGGGGCCAGGGTCCTACAATGAGCAGTTCTTC.

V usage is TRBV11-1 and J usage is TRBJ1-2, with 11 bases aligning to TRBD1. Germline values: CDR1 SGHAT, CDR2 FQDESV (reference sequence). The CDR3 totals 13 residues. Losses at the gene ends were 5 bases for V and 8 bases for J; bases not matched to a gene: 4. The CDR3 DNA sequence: TGTGCCAGCAGCCGGACAGGGGGCGCGGGCTACACCTTC. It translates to CASSRTGGAGYTF.

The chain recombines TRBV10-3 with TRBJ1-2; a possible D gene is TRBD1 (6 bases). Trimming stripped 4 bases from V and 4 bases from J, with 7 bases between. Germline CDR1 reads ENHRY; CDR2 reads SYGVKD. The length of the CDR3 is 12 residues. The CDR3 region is CAISGDTYGYTF. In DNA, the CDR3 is TGTGCCATCAGTGGGGACACCTATGGCTACACCTTC.

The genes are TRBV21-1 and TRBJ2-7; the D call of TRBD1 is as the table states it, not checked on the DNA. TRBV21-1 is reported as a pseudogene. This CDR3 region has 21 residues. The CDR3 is CASSPGRPGTGRYQGFYEQYF. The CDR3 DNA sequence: TGTGCCAGCAGCCCCGGAAGACCTGGGACAGGGAGGTACCAAGGATTTTACGAGCAGTACTTC.

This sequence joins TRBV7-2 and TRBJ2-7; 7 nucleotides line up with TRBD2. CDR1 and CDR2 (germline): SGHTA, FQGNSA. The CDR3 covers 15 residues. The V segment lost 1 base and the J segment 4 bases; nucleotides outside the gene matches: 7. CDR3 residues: CASSLVSSGDYEQYF. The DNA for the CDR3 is TGTGCCAGCAGCTTAGTATCCAGCGGGGATTACGAGCAGTACTTC.

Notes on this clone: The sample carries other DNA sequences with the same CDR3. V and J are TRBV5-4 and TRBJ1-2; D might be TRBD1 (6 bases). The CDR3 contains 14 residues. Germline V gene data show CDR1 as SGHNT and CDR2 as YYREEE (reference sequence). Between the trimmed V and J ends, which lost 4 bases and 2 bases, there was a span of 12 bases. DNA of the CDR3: TGTGCCAGCAGCCCCTTACAGGGAAACTATGGCTACACCTTC. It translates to CASSPLQGNYGYTF.

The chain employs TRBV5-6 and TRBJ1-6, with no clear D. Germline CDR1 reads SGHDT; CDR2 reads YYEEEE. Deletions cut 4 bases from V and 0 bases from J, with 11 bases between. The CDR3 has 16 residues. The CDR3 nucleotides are TGTGCCAGCAGCCTATTCCTAAGCTCCTATAATTCACCCCTCCACTTT. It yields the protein CASSLFLSSYNSPLHF.

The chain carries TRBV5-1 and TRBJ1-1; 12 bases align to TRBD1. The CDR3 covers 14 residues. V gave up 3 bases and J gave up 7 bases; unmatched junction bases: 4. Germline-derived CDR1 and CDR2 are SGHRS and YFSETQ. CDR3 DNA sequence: TGCGCCAGCAGCTCGGGGACAGGGGGCGTTGAAGCTTTCTTT. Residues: CASSSGTGGVEAFF.

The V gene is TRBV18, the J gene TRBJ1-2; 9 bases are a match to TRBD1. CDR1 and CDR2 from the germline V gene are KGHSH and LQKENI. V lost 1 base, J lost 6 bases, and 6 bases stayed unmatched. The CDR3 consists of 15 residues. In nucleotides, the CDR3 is TGTGCCAGCTCACCACGGACAGGGGAAACTAATGGCTACACCTTC. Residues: CASSPRTGETNGYTF.

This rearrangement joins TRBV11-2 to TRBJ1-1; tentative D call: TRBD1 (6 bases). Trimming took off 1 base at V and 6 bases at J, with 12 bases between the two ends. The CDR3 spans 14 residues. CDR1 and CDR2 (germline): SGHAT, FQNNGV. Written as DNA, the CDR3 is TGTGCCAGCAGCTTAGGAACCGGGGGGCCTGAAGCTTTCTTT. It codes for CASSLGTGGPEAFF.

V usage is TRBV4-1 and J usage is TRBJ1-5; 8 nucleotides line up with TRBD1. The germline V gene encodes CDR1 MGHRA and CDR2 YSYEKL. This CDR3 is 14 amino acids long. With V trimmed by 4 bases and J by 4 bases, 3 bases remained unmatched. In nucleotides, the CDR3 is TGCGCCAGCAGCCCTCAGGGGGCAAATCAGCCCCAGCATTTT. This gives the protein CASSPQGANQPQHF.

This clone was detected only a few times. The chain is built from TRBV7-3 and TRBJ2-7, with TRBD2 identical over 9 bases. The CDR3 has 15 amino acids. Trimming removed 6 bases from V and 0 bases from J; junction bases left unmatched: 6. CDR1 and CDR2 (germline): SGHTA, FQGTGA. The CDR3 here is CASRLSGGISYEQYF. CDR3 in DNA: TGTGCCAGCAGGCTCAGCGGGGGGATCTCCTACGAGCAGTACTTC. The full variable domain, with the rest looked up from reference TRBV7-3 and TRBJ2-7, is GAGVSQTPSNKVTEKGKYVELRCDPISGHTALYWYRQSLGQGPEFLIYFQGTGAADDSGLPNDRFFAVRPEGSVSTLKIQRTERGDSAVYLCASRLSGGISYEQYFGPGTRLTVT.

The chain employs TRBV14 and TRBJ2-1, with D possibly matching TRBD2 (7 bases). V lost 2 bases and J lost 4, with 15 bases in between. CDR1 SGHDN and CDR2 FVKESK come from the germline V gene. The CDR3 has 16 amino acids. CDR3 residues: CASSQYGEGTYNEQFF. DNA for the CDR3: TGTGCCAGCAGCCAATATGGGGAGGGGACATACAATGAGCAGTTCTTC.

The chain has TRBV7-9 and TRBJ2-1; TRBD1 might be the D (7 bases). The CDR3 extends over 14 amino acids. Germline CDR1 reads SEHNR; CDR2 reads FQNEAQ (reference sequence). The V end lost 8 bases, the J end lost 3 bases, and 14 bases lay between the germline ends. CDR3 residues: CASGLQGNYNEQFF. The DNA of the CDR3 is TGTGCCAGCGGACTACAGGGGAACTACAATGAGCAGTTCTTC.

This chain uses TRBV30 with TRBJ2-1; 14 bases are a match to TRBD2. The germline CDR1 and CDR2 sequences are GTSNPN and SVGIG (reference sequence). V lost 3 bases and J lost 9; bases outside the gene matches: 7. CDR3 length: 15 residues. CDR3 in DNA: TGTGCCTGGAGGGTGACTAGCGGGGGGGCCCGTGAGCAGTTCTTC. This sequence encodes CAWRVTSGGAREQFF. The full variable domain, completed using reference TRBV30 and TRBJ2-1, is SQTIHQWPATLVQPVGSPLSLECTVEGTSNPNLYWYRQAAGRGLQLLFYSVGIGQISSEVPQNLSASRPQDRQFILSSKKLLLSDSGFYLCAWRVTSGGAREQFFGPGTRLTVL.

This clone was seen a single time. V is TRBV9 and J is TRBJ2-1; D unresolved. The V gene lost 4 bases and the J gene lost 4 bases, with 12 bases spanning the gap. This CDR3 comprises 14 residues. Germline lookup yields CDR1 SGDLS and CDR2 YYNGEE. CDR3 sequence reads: CASSRPPDYNEQFF. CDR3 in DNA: TGTGCCAGCAGCCGCCCCCCAGATTACAATGAGCAGTTCTTC.

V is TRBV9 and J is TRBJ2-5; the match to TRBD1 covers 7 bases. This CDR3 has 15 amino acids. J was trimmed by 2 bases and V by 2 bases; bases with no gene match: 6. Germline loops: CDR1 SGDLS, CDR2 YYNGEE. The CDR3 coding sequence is TGTGCCAGCAGCGTTGTGGGCAGGGGGCAAGAGACCCAGTACTTC. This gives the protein CASSVVGRGQETQYF.

The CDR3 region is CASSSRGWAGYQAFF. The DNA for the CDR3 is TGTGCCAGCAGCTCTAGAGGTTGGGCAGGGTATCAAGCTTTCTTT. The rearrangement uses TRBV7-8 and TRBJ1-1, with a possible D match to TRBD1 (5 bases). Germline CDR1 SGHVS, CDR2 FQNEAQ. Trimming removed 4 bases from V and 9 bases from J, with 21 bases in between. The CDR3 runs 15 residues.

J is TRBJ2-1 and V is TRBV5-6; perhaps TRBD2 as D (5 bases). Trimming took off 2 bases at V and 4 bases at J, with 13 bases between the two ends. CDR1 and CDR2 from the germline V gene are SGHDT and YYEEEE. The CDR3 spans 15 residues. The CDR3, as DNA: TGTGCCAGCAGCTTAATAGTTAGCGTTTACAATGAGCAGTTCTTC. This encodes CASSLIVSVYNEQFF.

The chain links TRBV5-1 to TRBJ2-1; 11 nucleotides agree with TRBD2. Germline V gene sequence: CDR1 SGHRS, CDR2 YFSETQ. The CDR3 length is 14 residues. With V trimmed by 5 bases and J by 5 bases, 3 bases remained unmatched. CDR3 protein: CASRLAGGDNEQFF. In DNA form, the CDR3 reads TGCGCCAGCAGATTAGCGGGGGGGGACAATGAGCAGTTCTTC.

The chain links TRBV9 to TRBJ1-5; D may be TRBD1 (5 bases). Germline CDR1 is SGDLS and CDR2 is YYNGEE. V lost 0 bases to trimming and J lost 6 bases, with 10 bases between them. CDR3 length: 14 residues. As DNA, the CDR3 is TGTGCCAGCAGCGTAGGGGGGGTGGGTCAGCCCCAGCATTTT. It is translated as CASSVGGVGQPQHF.

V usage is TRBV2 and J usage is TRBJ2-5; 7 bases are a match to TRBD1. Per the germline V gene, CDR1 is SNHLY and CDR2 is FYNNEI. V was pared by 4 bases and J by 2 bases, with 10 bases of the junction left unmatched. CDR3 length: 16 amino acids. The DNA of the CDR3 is TGTGCCAGCAGTGTGCCCCTGACAGGGTCACAAGAGACCCAGTACTTC. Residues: CASSVPLTGSQETQYF.

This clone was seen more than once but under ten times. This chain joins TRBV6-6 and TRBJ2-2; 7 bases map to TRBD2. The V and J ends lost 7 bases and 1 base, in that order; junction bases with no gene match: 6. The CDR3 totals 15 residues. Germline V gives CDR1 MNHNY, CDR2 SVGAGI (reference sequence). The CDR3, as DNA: TGTGCCAGCACCCACACGGGGGGGAACACCGGGGAGCTGTTTTTT. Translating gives CASTHTGGNTGELFF.

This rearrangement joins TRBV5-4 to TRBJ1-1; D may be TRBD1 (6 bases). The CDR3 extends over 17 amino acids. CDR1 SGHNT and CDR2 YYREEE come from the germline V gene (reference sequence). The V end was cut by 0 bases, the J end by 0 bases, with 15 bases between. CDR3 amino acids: CASSLAYVDSMNTEAFF. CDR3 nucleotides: TGTGCCAGCAGCTTGGCCTATGTGGACAGCATGAACACTGAAGCTTTCTTT.

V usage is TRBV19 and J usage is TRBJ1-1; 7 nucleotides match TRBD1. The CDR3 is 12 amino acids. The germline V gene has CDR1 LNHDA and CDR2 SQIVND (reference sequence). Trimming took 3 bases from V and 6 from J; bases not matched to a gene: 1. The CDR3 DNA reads TGTGCCAGTAGTATCAGGGGGGCTGAAGCTTTCTTT. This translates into CASSIRGAEAFF.

CDR3 DNA: TGTGCCAGCAGCCCGGACAGCAAAAAACTGTTTTTT. Its translation: CASSPDSKKLFF. This chain uses TRBV7-9 with TRBJ1-4; TRBD1 might be the D (6 bases). This CDR3 has 12 residues. CDR1 is SEHNR and CDR2 is FQNEAQ in the germline V gene (reference sequence). Trimming removed 5 bases at V and 9 bases at J, with 10 bases between.

CDR3 in amino acids: CASSPTGGVAYEQYF. The CDR3 coding sequence is TGTGCCAGCAGCCCCACAGGGGGGGTAGCCTACGAGCAGTACTTC. The rearrangement joins TRBV7-9 to TRBJ2-7; D perhaps matches TRBD1 (8 bases). CDR1 SEHNR and CDR2 FQNEAQ come from the germline V gene (reference sequence). This CDR3 has 15 residues. Trimming left V 5 bases short and J 2 bases short, with 16 bases between.

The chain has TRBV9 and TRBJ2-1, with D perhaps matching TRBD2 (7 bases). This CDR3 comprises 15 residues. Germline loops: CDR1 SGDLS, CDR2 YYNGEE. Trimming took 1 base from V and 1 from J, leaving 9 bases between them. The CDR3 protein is CASSVRGGSYNEQFF. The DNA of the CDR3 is TGTGCCAGCAGCGTAAGGGGGGGTTCCTACAATGAGCAGTTCTTC.